These T cell receptor beta chains were read from a single sample in a study of T cells after yellow fever vaccination. TCRdb itself ran the 5' RACE reads through MiXCR, one entry per CDR3 protein. The profile shows 200,000 to 300,000 distinct CDR3 sequences, around 6.7% of them singletons. The specimen was CD4+ T cells sorted from PBMCs, collected on the day of the yellow fever booster vaccination. All receptors derive from a man aged 25 to 40 who received the YFV17D yellow fever vaccine. CDR3s include the opening cysteine and the closing phenylalanine or tryptophan.

v_gene,len,CDR3aa
TRBV18,13,CASSPPGMDEQFF
TRBV25-1,14,CASSELGREQPQHF
TRBV29-1,12,CSASEGQGTQYF
TRBV12-5,13,CASGTGNTGELFF
TRBV20-1,13,CSARVAGVHEQFF
TRBV7-2,15,CASSLATSGSSEQYF
TRBV29-1,17,CSVEDRRGTGIKNIQYF
TRBV5-1,14,CASSTFDGTGELFF
TRBV30,13,CAWSESSRDTQYF
TRBV4-3,14,CASSQDPGGNTIYF
TRBV18,15,CASSPSSLYGDTQYF
TRBV7-6,14,CASSSSGSLETQYF
TRBV12-3/TRBV12-4,15,CASTSTGDAYNEQFF
TRBV7-7,16,CASTVPRGRKIEKLFF
TRBV5-1,14,CASSLDGQVAEQYF
TRBV7-3,14,CASSDGRGGYGYTF
TRBV7-2,14,CASSWSFGNQPQHF
TRBV6-5,14,CASSYSTGGNTQYF
TRBV18,15,CASSPMTSGSSEQYF
TRBV18,14,CASSAGTVDNEQFF
TRBV6-1,14,CASRIGQGTYEQYF
TRBV24-1,15,CATSDVGPSNQPQHF
TRBV6-1,15,CASSAQGEVTGELFF
TRBV29-1,13,CSVEDGAGYEQYF
TRBV9,15,CASSPSREGGDTQYF
TRBV16,12,CASSEGPIGYTF
TRBV3-1,15,CASSHTGTGPLKLFF
TRBV5-4,14,CASSRDRSMYEQYF
TRBV6-4,13,CASSAQGTGELFF
TRBV20-1,14,CSARATSGSNEQFF
TRBV5-1,14,CASSFGRTGNTIYF
TRBV7-3,15,CASSSGLTAGAEAFF
TRBV24-1,16,CATSNQGRSGANVLTF
TRBV20-1,17,CSARDRTPAKRRNEQFF
TRBV9,16,CASSASTSGMSDTQYF
TRBV6-2/TRBV6-3,16,CASSYSGTVKAREQFF
TRBV11-2,16,CASSHTLQGRRETQYF
TRBV10-1,13,CASSFSAGETQYF
TRBV20-1,17,CSASFVVPGREVGEQYF
TRBV6-2/TRBV6-3,14,CASCLRGPYNEQFF
TRBV12-3/TRBV12-4,15,CASSAGGATYNEQFF
TRBV11-2,16,CASSLRGRGGYNEQFF
TRBV30,18,CAWNPGRGYSTPTGELFF
TRBV10-3,14,CAISESGIVTEAFF
TRBV4-3,15,CASSQGAGYTDTQYF